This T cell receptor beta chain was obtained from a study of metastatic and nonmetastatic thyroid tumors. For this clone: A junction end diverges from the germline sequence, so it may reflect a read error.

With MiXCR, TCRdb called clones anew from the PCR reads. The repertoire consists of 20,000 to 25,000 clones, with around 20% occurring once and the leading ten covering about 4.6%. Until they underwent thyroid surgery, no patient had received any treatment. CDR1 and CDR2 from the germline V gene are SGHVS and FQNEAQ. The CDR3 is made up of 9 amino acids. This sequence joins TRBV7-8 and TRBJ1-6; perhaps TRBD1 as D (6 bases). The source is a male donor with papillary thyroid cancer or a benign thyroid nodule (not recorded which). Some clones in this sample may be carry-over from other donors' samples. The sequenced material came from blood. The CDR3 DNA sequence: TGTGCCAGCGGTGGGGGGGCAGGGTTT. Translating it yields CASGGGAGF.